The rows below give T cell receptor beta chains drawn from one sample of a study of PD-1 blockade in classical Hodgkin lymphoma. TCRdb's copy holds only in-frame clones and misses some; the assay was immunoSEQ multiplex PCR. Counted here are roughly 31,000 clones, roughly 87% occurring once; the ten biggest clones make up 2% to 3%. Sample: CD4+ T cells from blood, taken at baseline. These receptors originate from a human donor with classical Hodgkin lymphoma. Each CDR3 is given with its conserved first and last residue. A D gene is named only where the DNA matches it firmly. The listing skips clone size in some rows; elsewhere it reads once, few, many or a size class.

CDR3: CASSNPGLPYNEQFF
DNA: TGTGCCAGCAGTAATCCGGGACTACCCTACAATGAGCAGTTCTTC
J: TRBJ2-1
length: 15
V: TRBV6-5
size: NA
D: TRBD2

CDR3: CASSLHGDTQYF
DNA: TGTGCCAGCAGTTTACACGGGGATACGCAGTATTTT
J: TRBJ2-3
length: 12
V: TRBV27
size: NA
D: NA

CDR3: CASSQVGRNEQFF
DNA: TGTGCCAGCAGCCAAGTTGGTAGGAATGAGCAGTTCTTC
J: TRBJ2-1
length: 13
V: TRBV14
size: NA
D: NA

CDR3: CSVESNVYGYTF
DNA: TGCAGCGTTGAAAGCAACGTCTATGGCTACACCTTC
J: TRBJ1-2
length: 12
V: TRBV29-1
size: NA
D: NA

CDR3: CASRIGTSGISYNEQFF
DNA: TGCGCCAGCAGAATCGGGACTAGCGGTATCTCCTACAATGAGCAGTTCTTC
J: TRBJ2-1
length: 17
V: TRBV4-1
size: NA
D: TRBD2

CDR3: CASSLSGLLVTEAFF
DNA: TGTGCCAGCAGTTTATCGGGACTTTTGGTCACTGAAGCTTTCTTT
J: TRBJ1-1
length: 15
V: TRBV28
size: NA
D: NA

CDR3: CASSLGWGSTDTQYF
DNA: TGTGCCAGCAGTTTGGGGTGGGGGAGCACAGATACGCAGTATTTT
J: TRBJ2-3
length: 15
V: TRBV2
size: once
D: NA

CDR3: CASRPAGQGVKNTGELFF
DNA: TGTGCCAGCCGCCCGGCGGGACAGGGGGTTAAGAACACCGGGGAGCTGTTTTTT
J: TRBJ2-2
length: 18
V: TRBV2
size: NA
D: TRBD1

CDR3: CASSLEYIETQYF
DNA: TGCGCCAGCAGCTTGGAATACATAGAGACCCAGTACTTC
J: TRBJ2-5
length: 13
V: TRBV5-1
size: once
D: NA

CDR3: CATRDRYNSPLHF
DNA: TGTGCCACCCGGGACAGATATAATTCACCCCTCCACTTT
J: TRBJ1-6
length: 13
V: TRBV2
size: NA
D: TRBD1

CDR3: CASSGIGLISGANVLTF
DNA: TGTGCCAGCAGCGGTATCGGACTGATCTCTGGGGCCAACGTCCTGACTTTC
J: TRBJ2-6
length: 17
V: TRBV11-2
size: NA
D: NA

CDR3: CASSQDNQNGYTF
DNA: TGCGCCAGCAGCCAAGATAACCAAAATGGCTACACCTTC
J: TRBJ1-2
length: 13
V: TRBV4-3
size: NA
D: NA

CDR3: CASSQSHTGYGYTF
DNA: TGCGCCAGCAGTCAGTCCCATACCGGGTATGGCTACACCTTC
J: TRBJ1-2
length: 14
V: TRBV23-1
size: few
D: NA

CDR3: CASSPPSAGGGNEQFF
DNA: TGTGCCAGCAGCCCTCCCTCAGCGGGAGGTGGCAATGAGCAGTTCTTC
J: TRBJ2-1
length: 16
V: TRBV11-3
size: NA
D: TRBD2

CDR3: CASSFGGLYNEQFF
DNA: TGTGCCAGCAGCTTCGGGGGCCTCTACAATGAGCAGTTCTTC
J: TRBJ2-1
length: 14
V: TRBV7-8
size: NA
D: NA

CDR3: CASSQTPNYGYTF
DNA: TGTGCCAGCAGCCAGACACCCAACTATGGCTACACCTTC
J: TRBJ1-2
length: 13
V: TRBV5-8
size: NA
D: NA

CDR3: CASSLGFSIAYEQYF
DNA: TGCGCCAGCAGTTTAGGGTTTTCGATTGCCTACGAGCAGTACTTC
J: TRBJ2-7
length: 15
V: TRBV5-1
size: few
D: NA

CDR3: CASSLASLGNEAFF
DNA: TGTGCCAGCAGCTTAGCGTCTCTTGGAAATGAAGCTTTCTTT
J: TRBJ1-1
length: 14
V: TRBV7-2
size: NA
D: NA

CDR3: CASSLATSGNTDTQYF
DNA: TGTGCCAGCAGCTTAGCGACTAGCGGGAACACAGATACGCAGTATTTT
J: TRBJ2-3
length: 16
V: TRBV11-1
size: NA
D: TRBD2

CDR3: CASNNANTGELFF
DNA: TGTGCCAGCAACAACGCGAACACCGGGGAGCTGTTTTTT
J: TRBJ2-2
length: 13
V: TRBV2
size: NA
D: NA

CDR3: CASSYGRERRYEQFF
DNA: TGTGCCAGCAGTTACGGGCGGGAGAGGCGTTATGAGCAGTTCTTC
J: TRBJ2-1
length: 15
V: TRBV6-6
size: NA
D: TRBD2

CDR3: CASSLRGGDYNEQFF
DNA: TGTGCCAGCAGCCTTAGGGGCGGGGATTACAATGAGCAGTTCTTC
J: TRBJ2-1
length: 15
V: TRBV11-2
size: NA
D: NA

CDR3: CASSQETGQGALNEQFF
DNA: TGCGCCAGCAGCCAAGAAACCGGACAGGGGGCTCTCAATGAGCAGTTCTTC
J: TRBJ2-1
length: 17
V: TRBV4-3
size: NA
D: TRBD1

CDR3: CASSERQGLSYEQYF
DNA: TGTGCCAGCAGTGAGAGACAGGGGCTCTCCTACGAGCAGTACTTC
J: TRBJ2-7
length: 15
V: TRBV6-1
size: NA
D: TRBD1

CDR3: CAGPGQLSTYEQYF
DNA: TGTGCCGGGCCGGGGCAGCTTTCTACCTATGAGCAGTACTTC
J: TRBJ2-7
length: 14
V: TRBV6-6
size: NA
D: NA

CDR3: CASSQQGLGETQYF
DNA: TGTGCCAGTAGCCAACAGGGCTTGGGGGAGACCCAGTACTTC
J: TRBJ2-5
length: 14
V: TRBV28
size: NA
D: NA

CDR3: CAWSVGTGLMVTF
DNA: TGTGCCTGGAGTGTTGGGACAGGGTTGATGGTGACCTTC
J: TRBJ1-2
length: 13
V: TRBV30
size: NA
D: TRBD1

CDR3: CASTYGGGQPQHF
DNA: TGTGCCAGCACCTACGGGGGTGGTCAGCCCCAGCATTTT
J: TRBJ1-5
length: 13
V: TRBV28
size: few
D: NA

CDR3: CASSLVRGTQETQYF
DNA: TGTGCCAGCAGCTTAGTCAGGGGGACTCAAGAGACCCAGTACTTC
J: TRBJ2-5
length: 15
V: TRBV7-9
size: once
D: NA

CDR3: CAWTSQGIGNSPLHF
DNA: TGTGCCTGGACCTCACAGGGGATTGGGAATTCACCCCTCCACTTT
J: TRBJ1-6
length: 15
V: TRBV30
size: NA
D: TRBD1

CDR3: CASSTATTETQYF
DNA: TGTGCCAGTAGCACAGCCACGACAGAGACCCAGTACTTC
J: TRBJ2-5
length: 13
V: TRBV19
size: NA
D: NA

CDR3: CASSPKNEQFF
DNA: TGTGCCAGCAGCCCGAAAAATGAGCAGTTCTTC
J: TRBJ2-1
length: 11
V: TRBV28
size: NA
D: NA

CDR3: CASSYLGSASTDTQYF
DNA: TGTGCCAGCAGTTATCTCGGGAGTGCTAGCACAGATACGCAGTATTTT
J: TRBJ2-3
length: 16
V: TRBV27
size: NA
D: NA

CDR3: CASSLGLAGRGTGELFF
DNA: TGTGCCAGCTCACTTGGACTAGCGGGACGGGGTACCGGGGAGCTGTTTTTT
J: TRBJ2-2
length: 17
V: TRBV18
size: NA
D: TRBD2

CDR3: CAIDRDPSTEAFF
DNA: TGTGCCATTGACAGGGACCCGAGCACTGAAGCTTTCTTT
J: TRBJ1-1
length: 13
V: TRBV6-6
size: NA
D: TRBD1

CDR3: CASSLGQGNQPQHF
DNA: TGTGCCAGCAGTCTCGGACAGGGGAATCAGCCCCAGCATTTT
J: TRBJ1-5
length: 14
V: TRBV28
size: NA
D: TRBD1

CDR3: CASSLDNRGAHHGYTF
DNA: TGTGCCAGCAGCTTAGACAATCGGGGGGCTCATCATGGCTACACCTTC
J: TRBJ1-2
length: 16
V: TRBV7-9
size: once
D: NA

CDR3: CASSQAGLTNEKLFF
DNA: TGTGCCAGCAGCCAAGCGGGCCTAACTAATGAAAAACTGTTTTTT
J: TRBJ1-4
length: 15
V: TRBV14
size: once
D: NA

CDR3: CASSEWGYSGNTIYF
DNA: TGTGCCAGCAGTGAATGGGGGTACTCTGGAAACACCATATATTTT
J: TRBJ1-3
length: 15
V: TRBV25-1
size: NA
D: NA

CDR3: CASSPPIVPTDTQYF
DNA: TGTGCCAGCTCACCACCGATCGTGCCCACAGATACGCAGTATTTT
J: TRBJ2-3
length: 15
V: TRBV18
size: once
D: NA

CDR3: CASSRPQGQRNTEAFF
DNA: TGCGCCAGCAGCCGACCCCAGGGACAGAGGAACACTGAAGCTTTCTTT
J: TRBJ1-1
length: 16
V: TRBV4-1
size: NA
D: TRBD1

CDR3: CASSDPSTGGYTF
DNA: TGTGCCAGCAGTGACCCTTCTACGGGCGGCTACACCTTC
J: TRBJ1-2
length: 13
V: TRBV7-9
size: NA
D: NA

CDR3: CASSGGTGDSEQFF
DNA: TGCGCCAGCAGCGGCGGGACAGGGGATTCTGAGCAGTTCTTC
J: TRBJ2-1
length: 14
V: TRBV5-1
size: NA
D: TRBD1

CDR3: CASSYGGGGYEQYF
DNA: TGTGCCAGCAGCTATGGGGGGGGAGGTTACGAGCAGTACTTC
J: TRBJ2-7
length: 14
V: TRBV7-2
size: NA
D: TRBD2